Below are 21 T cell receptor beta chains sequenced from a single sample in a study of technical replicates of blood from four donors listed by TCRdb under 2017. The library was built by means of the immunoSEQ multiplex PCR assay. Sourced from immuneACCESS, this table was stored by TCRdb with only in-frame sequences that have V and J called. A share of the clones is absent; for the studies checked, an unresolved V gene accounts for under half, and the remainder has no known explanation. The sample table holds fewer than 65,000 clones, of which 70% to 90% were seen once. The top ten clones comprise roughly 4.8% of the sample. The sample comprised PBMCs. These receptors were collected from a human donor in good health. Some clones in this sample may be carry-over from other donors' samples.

The CDR3 reads CASRLAGGNTGELFF. CDR3 coding DNA: TGTGCCAGCAGACTAGCGGGGGGGAACACCGGGGAGCTGTTTTTT. The genes are TRBV6-1 and TRBJ2-2, with 12 bases fitting TRBD2. Germline trimming cut 6 bases from V and 1 base from J; bases unmatched to any gene: 0. Germline lookup yields CDR1 MNHNS and CDR2 SASEGT. The CDR3 is made up of 15 amino acids.

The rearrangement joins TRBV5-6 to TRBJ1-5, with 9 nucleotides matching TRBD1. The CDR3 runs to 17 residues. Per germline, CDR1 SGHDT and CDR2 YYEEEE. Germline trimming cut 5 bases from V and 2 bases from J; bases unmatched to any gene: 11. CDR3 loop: CASRTGTGFFGNQPQHF. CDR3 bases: TGTGCCAGCAGAACCGGGACAGGGTTTTTTGGCAATCAGCCCCAGCATTTT. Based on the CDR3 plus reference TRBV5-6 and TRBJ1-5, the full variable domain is DAGVTQSPTHLIKTRGQQVTLRCSPKSGHDTVSWYQQALGQGPQFIFQYYEEEERQRGNFPDRFSGHQFPNYSSELNVNALLLGDSALYLCASRTGTGFFGNQPQHFGDGTRLSIL.

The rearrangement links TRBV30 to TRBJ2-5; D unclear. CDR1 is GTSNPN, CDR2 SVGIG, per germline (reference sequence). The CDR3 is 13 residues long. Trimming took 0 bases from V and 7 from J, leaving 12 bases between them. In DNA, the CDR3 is TGTGCCTGGAGTGTAGAACCCGCGGTGACCCAGTACTTC. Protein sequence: CAWSVEPAVTQYF. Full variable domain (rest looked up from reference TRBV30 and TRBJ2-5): SQTIHQWPATLVQPVGSPLSLECTVEGTSNPNLYWYRQAAGRGLQLLFYSVGIGQISSEVPQNLSASRPQDRQFILSSKKLLLSDSGFYLCAWSVEPAVTQYFGPGTRLLVL.

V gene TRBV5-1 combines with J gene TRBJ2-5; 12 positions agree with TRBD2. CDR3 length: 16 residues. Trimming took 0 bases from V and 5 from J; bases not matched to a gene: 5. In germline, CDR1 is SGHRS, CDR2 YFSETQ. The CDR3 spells CASSLAGTSGSETQYF. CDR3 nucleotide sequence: TGCGCCAGCAGCTTGGCGGGGACTAGCGGGTCGGAGACCCAGTACTTC.

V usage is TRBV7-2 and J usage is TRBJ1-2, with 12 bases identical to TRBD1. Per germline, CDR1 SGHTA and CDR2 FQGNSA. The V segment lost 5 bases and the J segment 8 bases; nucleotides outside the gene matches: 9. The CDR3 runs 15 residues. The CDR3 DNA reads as TGTGCCAGCAGCCTGGGACAGGGGGCGACATGGGGCTACACCTTC. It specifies CASSLGQGATWGYTF.

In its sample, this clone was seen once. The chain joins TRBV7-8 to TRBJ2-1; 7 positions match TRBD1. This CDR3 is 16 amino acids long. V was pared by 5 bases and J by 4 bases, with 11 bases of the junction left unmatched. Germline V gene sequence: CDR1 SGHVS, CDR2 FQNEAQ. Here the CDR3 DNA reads TGTGCCAGCAGCCCACAGGGGCCAGGAGTATACAATGAGCAGTTCTTC. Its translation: CASSPQGPGVYNEQFF.

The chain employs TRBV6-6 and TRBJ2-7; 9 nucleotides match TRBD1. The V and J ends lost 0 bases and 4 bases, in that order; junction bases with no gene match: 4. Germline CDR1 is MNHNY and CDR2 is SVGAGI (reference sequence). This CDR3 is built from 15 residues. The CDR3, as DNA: TGTGCCAGCAGTTACTCGGGACAGGGTGTTTACGAGCAGTACTTC. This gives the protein CASSYSGQGVYEQYF.

CDR3: CSVRGVAGGQVEQYF. For the CDR3, the DNA is TGCAGCGTCCGAGGCGTAGCGGGGGGGCAGGTCGAGCAGTACTTC. The rearrangement joins TRBV29-1 to TRBJ2-7, with 11 bases fitting TRBD2. Germline V CDR1 and CDR2: SQVTM, ANQGSEA. V shed 6 bases, J shed 6 bases, and the junction held 13 bases outside the gene matches. The CDR3 contains 15 residues.

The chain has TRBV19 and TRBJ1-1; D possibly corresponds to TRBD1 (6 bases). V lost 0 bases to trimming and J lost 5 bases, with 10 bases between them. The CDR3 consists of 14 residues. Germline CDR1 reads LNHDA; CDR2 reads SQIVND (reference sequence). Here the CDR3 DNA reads TGTGCCAGTAGTATAGATCTCAGGGGTACTGAAGCTTTCTTT. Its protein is CASSIDLRGTEAFF.

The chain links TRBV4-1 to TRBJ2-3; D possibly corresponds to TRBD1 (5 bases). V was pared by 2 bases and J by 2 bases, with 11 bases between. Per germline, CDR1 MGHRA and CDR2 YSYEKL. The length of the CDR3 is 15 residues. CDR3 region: CASSQFSRVTDTQYF. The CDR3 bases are TGCGCCAGCAGCCAATTCTCCAGGGTCACAGATACGCAGTATTTT.

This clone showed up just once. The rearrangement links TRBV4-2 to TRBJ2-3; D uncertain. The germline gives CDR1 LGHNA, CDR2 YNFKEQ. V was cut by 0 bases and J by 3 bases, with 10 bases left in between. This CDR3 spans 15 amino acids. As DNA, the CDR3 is TGTGCCAGCAGCCAAGAGTGGGCGCAGACAGATACGCAGTATTTT. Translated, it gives CASSQEWAQTDTQYF.

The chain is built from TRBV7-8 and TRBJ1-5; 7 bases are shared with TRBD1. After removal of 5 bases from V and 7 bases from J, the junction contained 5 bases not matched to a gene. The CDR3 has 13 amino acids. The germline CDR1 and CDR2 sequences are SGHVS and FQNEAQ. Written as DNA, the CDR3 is TGTGCCAGCAGCCGACAGGGAGGCCAGCCCCAGCATTTT. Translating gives CASSRQGGQPQHF.

The CDR3 sequence: CASSLEGDSGYTF. The CDR3 region has the DNA TGCGCCAGCAGCTTGGAAGGCGACTCTGGCTACACCTTC. V gene TRBV5-1 combines with J gene TRBJ1-2; D gene uncertain. The CDR3 extends over 13 amino acids. Germline V gene lookup returns CDR1 SGHRS and CDR2 YFSETQ. The V gene lost 0 bases and the J gene lost 7 bases, with 10 bases spanning the gap.

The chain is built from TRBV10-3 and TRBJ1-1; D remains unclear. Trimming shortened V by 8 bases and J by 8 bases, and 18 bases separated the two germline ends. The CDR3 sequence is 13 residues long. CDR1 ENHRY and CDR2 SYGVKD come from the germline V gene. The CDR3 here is CAISYAPKAEAFF. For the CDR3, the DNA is TGTGCCATCTCATACGCGCCCAAAGCGGAAGCTTTCTTT.

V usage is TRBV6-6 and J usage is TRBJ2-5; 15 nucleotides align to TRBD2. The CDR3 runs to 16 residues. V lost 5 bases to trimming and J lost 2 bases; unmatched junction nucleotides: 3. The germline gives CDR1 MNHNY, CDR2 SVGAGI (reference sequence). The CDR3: CASSPGLAGGQETQYF. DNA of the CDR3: TGTGCCAGCAGTCCTGGACTAGCGGGGGGGCAAGAGACCCAGTACTTC.

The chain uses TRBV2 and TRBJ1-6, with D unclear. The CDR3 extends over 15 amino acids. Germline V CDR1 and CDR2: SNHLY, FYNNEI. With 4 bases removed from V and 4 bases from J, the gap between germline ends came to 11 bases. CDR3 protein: CASSARDTYNSPLHF. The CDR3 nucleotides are TGTGCCAGCAGTGCGAGGGATACATATAATTCACCCCTCCACTTT.

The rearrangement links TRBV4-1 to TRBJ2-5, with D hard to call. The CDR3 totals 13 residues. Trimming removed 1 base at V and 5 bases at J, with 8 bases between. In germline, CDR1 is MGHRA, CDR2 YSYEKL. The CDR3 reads CASSQGSVETQYF. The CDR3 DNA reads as TGCGCCAGCAGCCAAGGATCGGTTGAGACCCAGTACTTC.

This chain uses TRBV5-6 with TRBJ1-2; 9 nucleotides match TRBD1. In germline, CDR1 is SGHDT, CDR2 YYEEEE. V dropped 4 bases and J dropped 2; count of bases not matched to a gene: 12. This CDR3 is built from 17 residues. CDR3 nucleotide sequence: TGTGCCAGCAGCCCCACCCTGACAGGGGGTCGGAACTATGGCTACACCTTC. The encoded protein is CASSPTLTGGRNYGYTF.

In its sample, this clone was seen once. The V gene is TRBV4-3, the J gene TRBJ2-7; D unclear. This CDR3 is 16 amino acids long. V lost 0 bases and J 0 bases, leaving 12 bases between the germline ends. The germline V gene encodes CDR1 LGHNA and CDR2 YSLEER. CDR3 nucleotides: TGCGCCAGCAGCCAAGATAGATCGGTAAGCTCCTACGAGCAGTACTTC. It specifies CASSQDRSVSSYEQYF.

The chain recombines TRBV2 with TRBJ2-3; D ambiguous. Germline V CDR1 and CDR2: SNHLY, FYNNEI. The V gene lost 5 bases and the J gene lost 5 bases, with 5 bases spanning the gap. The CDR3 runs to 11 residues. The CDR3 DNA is TGTGCCAGCAGTTTCGGAGATACGCAGTATTTT. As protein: CASSFGDTQYF.

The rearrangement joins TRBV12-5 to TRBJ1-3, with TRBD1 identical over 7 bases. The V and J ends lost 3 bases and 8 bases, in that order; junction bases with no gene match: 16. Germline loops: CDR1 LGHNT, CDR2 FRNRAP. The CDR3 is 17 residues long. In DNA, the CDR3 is TGTGCTAGTGGTTTTAAGAGGGACAGCTCACTTAGTGACACCATATATTTT. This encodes CASGFKRDSSLSDTIYF.